This TCR beta chain was obtained from a study of blood T cells in healthy people across ages (dated by TCRdb to about 2015). Turning to the overall study: In model experiments, roughly one uniquely barcoded TCR beta cDNA molecule per two T cells was captured by template switching. To avoid experimental bias, donors of different ages were distributed randomly across sequencing lanes. The donors were split into four age groups: young (average around 15 years), middle-aged (nearly 40), aged (roughly 60) and long-lived (approximately 80). Using the same blood draw, the study looked at two additional independent replicas of 1 million unique cDNA reads for two donors, one aged 18 to 30 and the other aged 80 or older. To track age-related changes in TCR beta repertoire diversity, the study relied on deep sequencing normalized with unique cDNA molecular identifiers. Study-wide conclusions, independent of this receptor: Conclusive comparison of naive and antigen-experienced compartments was prevented by the profiling of bulk unsorted PBMCs. There was a strong correlation between observed TCR beta diversity and the percentage of naive T cells measured by flow cytometry. Donor CMV infection status was unknown, potentially confounding age-related changes in expanded clonotypes. Observed TCR beta diversity per million T cells fell roughly linearly with age, and a significant reduction was already apparent by age around 40. Estimates of total diversity based on one million sequenced T cells were considered lower bounds and underestimates. The long-lived group showed more naive CD4+ T cells, fewer expanded clones and increased TCR diversity than the aged group, suggesting age selection.

Comment on this clonotype: What this receptor recognizes is not known. Within one base of it there is no much larger clone, and no base qualities were kept.

The roughly 39 donors, aged about 6 to 95 years, were systemically healthy Caucasian individuals from Russia. Roughly 9 milliliters of peripheral blood were drawn from each donor into EDTA-treated Vacutainer tubes. Ficoll-Paque density-gradient centrifugation was used to isolate PBMCs, with at least 7 million obtained per sample. Trizol reagent was used to extract total RNA from the PBMCs, yielding at least 6 micrograms per sample. For every donor, flow cytometry on a PBMC aliquot measured the percentage of naive CD45RAhigh/CD27high T cells. Ends trimmed: V by 0 bases, J by 2 bases; bases unmatched to a gene: 4. The CDR3 holds 14 amino acids from the cysteine to the phenylalanine. The sequence is cut down to CDR3 DNA, 42 bases in frame from base 1. The germline V gene (reference sequence) supplies CDR1 DFQATT and CDR2 SNEGSKA. Library method: 5' RACE. The data were produced on an Illumina HiSeq 2500. A second 7 to 11 cycle PCR used a sample-barcoded 5' primer and a J-beta primer mix. A template-switch 5' adaptor carrying 12 random nucleotides introduced a unique molecular identifier onto each TCR beta cDNA molecule. At least 2.5 million CDR3-containing paired-end reads were obtained from each sample. All of the RNA was converted into first-strand cDNA using the Mint cDNA synthesis kit, with a TRBC-specific oligonucleotide serving as the primer. After uracil-DNA glycosylase treatment, a first 18-cycle PCR used universal primers M1SS and BC2_uni_R on all cDNA. The authors processed their data as follows. For normalization, 1 million high-quality reads were randomly selected from each sample, with every read carrying a distinct molecular identifier. Reads with shared molecular identifiers were discarded instead of being binned into consensus sequences. MiTCR, run with a Q25 quality threshold and the strictest error-elimination algorithm, handled CDR3 identification, clonotype clustering and error correction. A nonparametric unseen species model with Euler transformation was used to estimate lower-bound total TCR beta diversity. Clones were called with MiXCR by TCRdb after fastp trimmed the public reads at Q25, and only in-frame beta chains were retained. Identical CDR3 protein sequences are pooled into one entry, listed with their most common genes and DNA. These V and J calls originate from TCRdb's pipeline instead of the authors' own analysis. The sample profile shows 700,000 or so distinct CDR3 sequences; 40% to 45% of them were found once. Jointly, the top ten make up approximately 31% of the sample.

This TCR was recovered from a man older than 75 in good health. This receptor chain uses TRBV20-1 and TRBJ2-7; 7 of the junction bases match TRBD1. Sequences were obtained from blood. Here is the DNA: TGCAGTGCTAGAGATAGGACAGGCCCCTACGAGCAGTACTTC. This gives the protein CSARDRTGPYEQYF.